Listed below are T cell receptor beta chains from one sample, sequenced in a study of blood T cell repertoires in COVID-19. The repertoire was sequenced with immunoSEQ multiplex PCR; TCRdb's copy has only in-frame clones and lacks some. The sample shows roughly 200,000 clones, approximately 79% of them seen only once. Material: peripheral blood. The receptor set was obtained from a man over 45 who had recovered from COVID-19. Each CDR3 is given with its conserved first and last residue. The D gene is left open where the match is weak. Size tells how often a clone was seen (once, few, many) or the class of an expanded clone, and some rows leave it out.

v_call	d_call	j_call	clone_size	cdr3_nt	cdr3_aa
TRBV9	TRBD1	TRBJ1-2	-	TGTGCCAGCAGCGTAGATCCCCGGACAGGGGAAAATGGCTACACCTTC	CASSVDPRTGENGYTF
TRBV11-1	TRBD2	TRBJ2-1	-	TGTGCCAGCAGCTTGGGCCTAGCGGGTTACAATGAGCAGTTCTTC	CASSLGLAGYNEQFF
TRBV11-1	TRBD2	TRBJ2-3	-	TGTGCCAGCAGCTCGAGCGGGAGTTCTACAGATACGCAGTATTTT	CASSSSGSSTDTQYF
TRBV30	TRBD2	TRBJ2-1	-	TGTGCCTGGAGCGCCGGGACTAGCGGAACTGAGCAGTTCTTC	CAWSAGTSGTEQFF
TRBV19	TRBD2	TRBJ2-3	-	TGTGCCAGTAGTTTAGCGGGAGTCGAAGATACGCAGTATTTT	CASSLAGVEDTQYF
TRBV6-6	-	TRBJ2-1	-	TGTGCCAGCAGTTCTAGCTCGTCAGTCAATGAGCAGTTCTTC	CASSSSSSVNEQFF
TRBV10-1	-	TRBJ1-2	-	TGCGCCAGCAGTGAAATGGGCAGTCCCCTTGCTAACTATGGCTACACCTTC	CASSEMGSPLANYGYTF
TRBV5-4	TRBD1	TRBJ2-2	-	TGTGCCAGCAGCATCCGGGACAGGGGGCCATGGACCGGGGAGCTGTTTTTT	CASSIRDRGPWTGELFF
TRBV4-1	TRBD2	TRBJ2-5	-	TGCGCCAGCAGCCAAGTTTGGGGGGGAACGGATGAGACCCAGTACTTC	CASSQVWGGTDETQYF
TRBV18	TRBD2	TRBJ2-1	-	TGTGCCAGCTCACCACCAGGCCGATTAGCGGGAACCGGTGAGCAGTTCTTC	CASSPPGRLAGTGEQFF
TRBV5-4	TRBD2	TRBJ2-1	once	TGTGCCAGCAGCCAGGGGACTAGCGGGAGGAAAGAGCAGTTCTTC	CASSQGTSGRKEQFF
TRBV13	TRBD1	TRBJ1-1	-	TGTGCCAGCAGTTTGGGACAGAGGAACACTGAAGCTTTCTTT	CASSLGQRNTEAFF
TRBV24-1	-	TRBJ1-5	-	TGTGCCACCAGTGATCAGGGGCGGAATCAGCCCCAGCATTTT	CATSDQGRNQPQHF
TRBV11-3	TRBD1	TRBJ2-7	-	TGTGCCAGCAGCCAGGGACAGTCTACTGAGCAGTACTTC	CASSQGQSTEQYF
TRBV4-1	-	TRBJ1-6	few	TGCGCCAGCAGCCAAGGGCGAGGTGGTATACATTCACCCCTCCACTTT	CASSQGRGGIHSPLHF
TRBV5-1	-	TRBJ1-4	-	TGCGCCAGCAGCTCCCACAGGCAAACTAATGAAAAACTGTTTTTT	CASSSHRQTNEKLFF
TRBV7-9	-	TRBJ1-3	-	TGTGCCTTCAATCGTGACCAGGATCTCTCTGGAAACACCATATATTTT	CAFNRDQDLSGNTIYF
TRBV12-3/TRBV12-4	-	TRBJ1-5	-	TGTGCCAGCAGTTTAGGGCTCGAGAGGGCCCAGCATTTT	CASSLGLERAQHF
TRBV18	-	TRBJ1-5	-	TGTGCCAGCTCACCGGGGGGGCGAAATCAGCCCCAGCATTTT	CASSPGGRNQPQHF
TRBV9	-	TRBJ2-7	-	TGTGCCAGCAGCGTAGATCTGGACACGACCTACGAGCAGTACTTC	CASSVDLDTTYEQYF
TRBV7-3	-	TRBJ2-3	-	TGTGCCAGCAGCTTGGGACTTATGACAGATACGCAGTATTTT	CASSLGLMTDTQYF
TRBV18	-	TRBJ1-2	-	TGTGCCAGCTCACCTCCAGGGACAACGTTTGGGTATGGCTACACCTTC	CASSPPGTTFGYGYTF
TRBV3-1/TRBV3-2	-	TRBJ1-1	-	TGTGCCAGCAGCCAAGATGGGGGGGGCGCAGGCACTGAAGCTTTCTTT	CASSQDGGGAGTEAFF
TRBV25-1	TRBD2	TRBJ2-5	few	TGTGCCAGCAGTGGCCGGTATGGTAGCGGGGTCAAGGAGACCCAGTACTTC	CASSGRYGSGVKETQYF
TRBV19	TRBD2	TRBJ2-1	-	TGTGCCAGTAGTATTTTCACCAGCGGGAGGCACAATGAGCAGTTCTTC	CASSIFTSGRHNEQFF
TRBV11-2	TRBD2	TRBJ2-3	-	TGTGCCAGCAGACTAGCGGGAGGCACAGATACGCAGTATTTT	CASRLAGGTDTQYF
TRBV7-9	-	TRBJ2-2	few	TGTGCCAGCAGCCTTAACACCGGGGAGCTGTTTTTT	CASSLNTGELFF
TRBV2	TRBD2	TRBJ2-1	-	TGTGCCAGCAGTGTCTCGGGACTAGCGGGAACTGGTTCCTACAATGAGCAGTTCTTC	CASSVSGLAGTGSYNEQFF
TRBV7-2	-	TRBJ2-3	few	TGTGCCAGCAGCTTAGATCGGGTCACAGATACGCAGTATTTT	CASSLDRVTDTQYF
TRBV30	-	TRBJ2-2	once	TGTGCCTGGAGTACATTTCAGGGGACCGGGGAGCTGTTTTTT	CAWSTFQGTGELFF
TRBV25-1	-	TRBJ1-4	-	TGTGCCAGCAGTGAGAGGGAGGGTGATGAAAAACTGTTTTTT	CASSEREGDEKLFF
TRBV19	-	TRBJ2-7	once	TGTGCCAGTAGTATCAGGGGCAAGGGGAACTACGAGCAGTACTTC	CASSIRGKGNYEQYF
TRBV12-3/TRBV12-4	-	TRBJ1-5	few	TGTGCCAGCAGTTTAAACCTAAATCAGCCCCAGCATTTT	CASSLNLNQPQHF
TRBV3-1/TRBV3-2	-	TRBJ1-4	-	TGTGCCAGCAGCGCTCCCGGGAATGAAAAACTGTTTTTT	CASSAPGNEKLFF
TRBV6-2/TRBV6-3	TRBD2	TRBJ2-5	few	TGTGCCAGCAGTTACCATGGCGGGAGTGAGACCCAGTACTTC	CASSYHGGSETQYF
TRBV28	TRBD1	TRBJ2-7	once	TGTGCCAGCAGTACCATCGGGACAGGGACCTACGAGCAGTACTTC	CASSTIGTGTYEQYF
TRBV7-2	-	TRBJ2-5	-	TGTGCCAGCAGCTTAATGAGAGAGACCCAGTACTTC	CASSLMRETQYF
TRBV6-5	TRBD1	TRBJ2-7	-	TGTGCCAGCAGTAAGGACAGGGGGGCCTACGAGCAGTACTTC	CASSKDRGAYEQYF
TRBV7-3	-	TRBJ2-5	-	TGTGCCAGCACCGTGGAGACCCAGTACTTC	CASTVETQYF
TRBV6-1	-	TRBJ1-2	-	TGTGCCAGCACCTCTAAGTATGACTATGGCTACACCTTC	CASTSKYDYGYTF
TRBV19	-	TRBJ1-1	-	TGTGCCAGTAGTATTCTAGGGGAGGGCACTGAAGCTTTCTTT	CASSILGEGTEAFF
TRBV11-2	TRBD1	TRBJ2-7	-	TGTGCCAGCAGCTTAGACCGGACAGGGTACTACGAGCAGTACTTC	CASSLDRTGYYEQYF
TRBV5-1	-	TRBJ2-1	-	TGCGCCAGCCGGAGGGAGGAGGGGAGTAATGAGCAGTTCTTC	CASRREEGSNEQFF
TRBV23-1	-	TRBJ2-7	-	TGCGCCAGCAGTCAATCGCGCGGGCCCTCCTACGAGCAGTACTTC	CASSQSRGPSYEQYF
TRBV5-1	-	TRBJ2-1	-	TGCGCCAGCAGCTTGGTTCAGACAGGAGGAGGCGAGCAGTTCTTC	CASSLVQTGGGEQFF
TRBV29-1	TRBD2	TRBJ2-7	-	TGCAGCGTCGCGGGACTAGCGGGGTTGCCCTACGAGCAGTACTTC	CSVAGLAGLPYEQYF
TRBV7-3	TRBD1	TRBJ2-1	-	TGTGCCAGCAGCTCCCAAACCGGGACAGGGGGCAAGAATGAGCAGTTCTTC	CASSSQTGTGGKNEQFF